This is a list of T cell receptor beta chains from one sample in a study of post-analysis software for immune sequencing data. A single record per CDR3 protein comes from TCRdb applying MiXCR to the PCR reads. This table has roughly 430,000 distinct CDR3 sequences, more than 30% appearing once. What was sequenced was blood. The origin of the receptors is a girl under 10 years old with multiple sclerosis. Each CDR3 is given with its conserved first and last residue. The D gene is left open where the match is weak. Only some rows state a clone size, as once, few, many or a class for expanded clones.

V gene,clone size,D gene,J gene,CDR3 DNA,CDR3 protein
TRBV7-3,-,-,TRBJ1-1,TGTGCCAGCAGCTTATCTAGCGGATCTGAAGCTTTCTTT,CASSLSSGSEAFF
TRBV6-2/TRBV6-3,-,-,TRBJ1-5,TGTGCCAGCCCTAGGGGTCGTAGCAATCAGCCCCAGCATTTT,CASPRGRSNQPQHF
TRBV29-1,many,-,TRBJ2-7,TGCAGCGTTGAGACACCCTCCTACGAGCAGTACTTC,CSVETPSYEQYF
TRBV5-5,-,TRBD1,TRBJ2-7,TGTGCCAGCATACGGGGGACAGGGATAAACGAGCAGTACTTC,CASIRGTGINEQYF
TRBV3-1,-,-,TRBJ2-1,TGTGCCAGCAGCCAAGCCATCCGCGCGGCGGCGGCGAATGAGCAGTTCTTC,CASSQAIRAAAANEQFF
TRBV27,-,-,TRBJ2-4,TGTGCCAGCAGTTGGATGGGGGGCAAAAACATTCAATACTTC,CASSWMGGKNIQYF
TRBV28,-,TRBD2,TRBJ2-5,TGTGCCAGCAGTTTATGGGCGGGGGGTGGGGAGACCCAGTACTTC,CASSLWAGGGETQYF
TRBV7-2,few,TRBD1,TRBJ2-7,TGTGCCAGCAGCCTCCACGGGACAGGGTCCTACGAGCAGTACTTC,CASSLHGTGSYEQYF
TRBV9,-,TRBD2,TRBJ2-7,TGTGCCAGCAGCGTAGGGGGGACTAGCGGGTTGTACGAGCAGTACTTC,CASSVGGTSGLYEQYF
TRBV6-2/TRBV6-3,few,-,TRBJ2-3,TGTGCCAGCAGTTACCTAACCAGGGGAGATACGCAGTATTTT,CASSYLTRGDTQYF
TRBV18,-,-,TRBJ2-4,TGTGCCAGCTCATTCCGGGACCGGCAGTACTTC,CASSFRDRQYF
TRBV12-3/TRBV12-4,-,TRBD1,TRBJ2-7,TGTGCCAGCAGTTTAGGACAGGGGGACTTTTTAGGGGAGCAGTACTTC,CASSLGQGDFLGEQYF
TRBV7-9,few,-,TRBJ2-1,TGTGCCAGCAGCACAGGTGCGGGACAGTTCTTC,CASSTGAGQFF
TRBV12-3/TRBV12-4,-,-,TRBJ2-5,TGTGCCAGCTACAACAACCTAGGTTCCGGGCAGGGGAACCAAGAGACCCAGTACTTT,CASYNNLGSGQGNQETQYF
TRBV10-3,-,TRBD2,TRBJ2-1,TGTGCCATCAGTGAGTCAAGGACTAGCGGGTTGAGTGAGCAGTTCTTC,CAISESRTSGLSEQFF
TRBV5-1,-,-,TRBJ1-2,TGCGCCAGCAGCTTGGGACACAAGGTCGGTGGCTACACCTTC,CASSLGHKVGGYTF
TRBV10-2,-,TRBD2,TRBJ2-1,TGCGCCAGCAGCCAACTAGAGGGACTAGCGGGGTTTTATAATGAGCAGTTCTTC,CASSQLEGLAGFYNEQFF
TRBV20-1,-,-,TRBJ1-6,TGCAGTGCTAGAGAACTGGCAGGGCGAAATTCACCCCTCCACTTT,CSARELAGRNSPLHF
TRBV15,-,TRBD1,TRBJ2-1,TGTGCCACCAGTAAACCCTCTCTAGGGACAGGGGTTTGGGGTGAGCAGTTCTTC,CATSKPSLGTGVWGEQFF
TRBV7-3,-,-,TRBJ2-1,TGTGCCAGCAGCTTATATCAGGGGAATGAGCAGTTCTTC,CASSLYQGNEQFF
TRBV28,-,TRBD2,TRBJ2-7,TGTGCCAGCAGTTTATTTCGGGGGGGCGGTTCCGAGCAGTACTTC,CASSLFRGGGSEQYF
TRBV12-3/TRBV12-4,-,-,TRBJ1-6,TGTGCCAGCAGTTTGGAGGAAAGGGGTAATTCACCCCTCCACTTT,CASSLEERGNSPLHF
TRBV10-3,-,-,TRBJ2-1,TGTGCCATCAAATCGCGGGAAACCTACAATGAGCAGTTCTTC,CAIKSRETYNEQFF